This T cell receptor beta chain is from a study of cytomegalovirus exposure and HLA in healthy donors. The PCR was carried out with 60 Vbeta primers and 13 Jbeta primers. The repertoire was sequenced with immunoSEQ multiplex PCR; TCRdb's copy has only in-frame clones and lacks some. The data contain about 220,000 clones, less than 85% of them singletons. Study-level points and caveats: The authors later linked a missense DCLRE1C variant to TCR beta V- and J-gene trimming.

Comments on this clone: Its antigen is still unknown.

CDR1 and CDR2 (germline): LNHDA, SQIVND (reference sequence). V was shortened by 6 bases and J by 6 bases, with 13 bases between the two germline ends. CDR3 length equals 13 residues. Sequencing used PBMCs. This clonotype was sampled from a man younger than 35 in good health and CMV-seronegative. The J gene is TRBJ2-3, the V gene TRBV19, with a possible D match to TRBD2 (7 bases). CDR3 region: CASSRGGGDTQYF. For the CDR3, the DNA is TGTGCCAGTAGCAGGGGAGGGGGGGATACGCAGTATTTT.